The rows below give T cell receptor beta chains drawn from one sample of a study of PD-1 blockade in classical Hodgkin lymphoma. This table comes from immunoSEQ multiplex PCR, and its TCRdb copy is limited to in-frame clones, with some not included. Of 70,000 or so clones listed, roughly 92% were seen once; the top ten hold roughly 2.6%. Sequencing was carried out using peripheral blood mononuclear cells (PBMCs). Receptors originate from a human donor with classical Hodgkin lymphoma. Both conserved end residues are trimmed from each CDR3. A D gene is named only where the DNA matches it firmly. Not all rows give a size; the values are once, few, many and, for expanded clones, a class.

clone_size: -; j_call: TRBJ2-1; v_call: TRBV5-8; cdr3_length: 13; d_call: -; cdr3_aa: ASSGGAVSYNEQF
clone_size: -; j_call: TRBJ1-2; v_call: TRBV18; cdr3_length: 11; d_call: -; cdr3_aa: ASSPESGYGYT
clone_size: -; j_call: TRBJ1-2; v_call: TRBV5-5; cdr3_length: 11; d_call: TRBD1; cdr3_aa: ASSLEGAYGYT
clone_size: -; j_call: TRBJ1-2; v_call: TRBV30; cdr3_length: 10; d_call: -; cdr3_aa: ASEQGFYGYT
clone_size: once; j_call: TRBJ1-5; v_call: TRBV5-8; cdr3_length: 13; d_call: -; cdr3_aa: ASSFPGTLNQPQH
clone_size: -; j_call: TRBJ2-7; v_call: TRBV30; cdr3_length: 11; d_call: TRBD1; cdr3_aa: AWSAGQGAEQY
clone_size: -; j_call: TRBJ1-2; v_call: TRBV5-1; cdr3_length: 14; d_call: -; cdr3_aa: ASSYNDRTTNYGYT
clone_size: few; j_call: TRBJ1-1; v_call: TRBV18; cdr3_length: 12; d_call: -; cdr3_aa: ASSQGGPNTEAF
clone_size: -; j_call: TRBJ2-7; v_call: TRBV2; cdr3_length: 12; d_call: -; cdr3_aa: ASSEGVAIEEQY
clone_size: -; j_call: TRBJ2-1; v_call: TRBV18; cdr3_length: 15; d_call: TRBD1; cdr3_aa: ASSPCLWTGGDNEQF
clone_size: once; j_call: TRBJ2-1; v_call: TRBV7-8; cdr3_length: 16; d_call: TRBD2; cdr3_aa: ASSMGLAGTTSYNEQF
clone_size: -; j_call: TRBJ1-2; v_call: TRBV29-1; cdr3_length: 11; d_call: TRBD1; cdr3_aa: SVLIQGSYGYT
clone_size: -; j_call: TRBJ1-2; v_call: TRBV28; cdr3_length: 9; d_call: -; cdr3_aa: ASSFNYGYT
clone_size: -; j_call: TRBJ1-2; v_call: TRBV5-6; cdr3_length: 12; d_call: -; cdr3_aa: ASSLPGGNYGYT
clone_size: -; j_call: TRBJ1-2; v_call: TRBV28; cdr3_length: 13; d_call: -; cdr3_aa: ASSFLQGSSNGYT